This T cell receptor (beta chain) originates from a study of pediatric ulcerative colitis (dated by TCRdb to about 2019). With respect to the entire study: Of the ulcerative colitis patients, roughly seven had pancolitis and two had left-sided colitis, and histology in every patient was consistent with ulcerative colitis. From 8 to 10 newly diagnosed, treatment-naive pediatric ulcerative colitis patients and four non-IBD control children, paired blood and rectal samples were collected. By Pediatric Ulcerative Colitis Activity Index, a couple of patients had mild disease, several had moderate disease and three had acute severe colitis. Findings and caveats that apply to the study as a whole: Significantly higher autologous blood-rectal clonal overlap was found in ulcerative colitis patients than in controls, which suggested increased T cell trafficking to inflamed tissue. A couple of patients' blood samples yielded substantially fewer templates for technical reasons and were excluded from blood-rectal overlap analysis. Because repertoires came from total lymphocyte DNA, patterns in rare subsets such as regulatory T cells may not be reflected. A couple of rectal CDR3 clonotypes were detected in all ulcerative colitis patients and were not detected in any of the controls. Features of the rectal repertoire distinguished controls, mild-moderate colitis patients and acute severe colitis patients, and in acute severe colitis rectal diversity was lower because of clonal expansions. Blood-derived T cells may have been included in the rectal pinch biopsies, particularly in patients with overt colitis. Only a handful of individuals were included in the healthy control group, which was small.

During colonoscopy, one to two rectal pinch biopsies were obtained for research purposes. Ulcerative colitis patients had received no immunosuppressive medication before the diagnostic colonoscopy. Before DNA was isolated, the rectal biopsies underwent proteinase K digestion. The Wizard kit (Promega) was used to extract genomic DNA from the blood and intestinal samples. The CDR1 and CDR2 encoded by the germline V gene are MNHNS and SASEGT. V loses 1 base of germline sequence and J loses 7 bases, and the interval between the two ends is 16 bases. Measured from the cysteine to the phenylalanine, the CDR3 is 15 residues long. The kept DNA is CDR3 alone, 45 bases in frame from the first base. Using the immunoSEQ TRB Survey service, rearranged CDR3 beta regions were amplified from genomic DNA with multiplex V and J primers. To keep depth equal across samples, survey-level sequencing depth of up to 500,000 reads per sample was applied. The libraries were purified, combined into pools and sequenced with Illumina technology. The authors processed their data as follows. Productive clonality, sample overlap, pairwise scatters, CDR3 beta length, V/D/J gene usage and productiveness were all assessed with the immunoSEQ online tools. Calculated diversity was defined as the number of unique rearrangements divided by total templates, multiplied by 100, and Shannon and Simpson indices were computed as well. Principal component analysis was performed on Z-score normalized data with the R prcomp function and the ggbiplot package. Blood-rectal clonal overlap within each subject was quantified with Morisita's index. TCRdb obtained this table from immuneACCESS and retained in-frame rearrangements with V and J assigned. These tables miss some clones; where compared with another copy, unresolved V genes account for less than half of the shortfall, and the remainder is unexplained. For V, J and clone size, that table is used; D and trimming come from the DNA. This sample holds under 50,000 clones; about 79% were observed only once. Around 3.8% of the sample rests with the top ten.

Concerning this clone: What this receptor recognizes is not known. Per-base quality was not reported, and no clone a single base away is much larger than it.

This sequence uses TRBV6-1 and TRBJ2-5, and the D gene may be TRBD1, 5 bases matching. The sample taken for sequencing was gut tissue. This clonotype was sampled from a girl aged 10 to 17 with moderate ulcerative colitis. This receptor has the CDR3 CASSEGQGLRLTQYF. The DNA reads TGTGCCAGCAGTGAAGGGCAGGGCCTTCGGTTGACCCAGTACTTC.